This T cell receptor (beta chain) originates from a study of blood T cell repertoires in COVID-19. On the study more broadly: Spain, Italy and the United States supplied samples that represented acute and convalescent COVID-19. T cells, B-cell-depleted T cells, or PBMCs supplied cDNA or gDNA.

Germline V gene lookup returns CDR1 KGHDR and CDR2 SFDVKD. Trimming took 4 bases from V and 0 from J, leaving 3 bases between them. The CDR3 is made up of 13 amino acids. Under the authors' procedure: Reference gene primer amplification gave estimated nucleated cell counts. Profiling relied on immunoSEQ multiplex PCR, and the TCRdb table lists in-frame clones only, not all of them. Clone size and the V and J calls come from that table; the DNA yielded D and trimming. The table has roughly 100,000 clones, roughly 85% seen once; the top ten hold 15%. The receptor's source is a woman aged 80 or over with acute or convalescent COVID-19. V usage is TRBV24-1 and J usage is TRBJ1-5, with D unclear. Material: peripheral blood. The CDR3 sequence is CATSDRSNQPQHF. The CDR3 DNA sequence: TGTGCCACCAGTGACCGTAGCAATCAGCCCCAGCATTTT.